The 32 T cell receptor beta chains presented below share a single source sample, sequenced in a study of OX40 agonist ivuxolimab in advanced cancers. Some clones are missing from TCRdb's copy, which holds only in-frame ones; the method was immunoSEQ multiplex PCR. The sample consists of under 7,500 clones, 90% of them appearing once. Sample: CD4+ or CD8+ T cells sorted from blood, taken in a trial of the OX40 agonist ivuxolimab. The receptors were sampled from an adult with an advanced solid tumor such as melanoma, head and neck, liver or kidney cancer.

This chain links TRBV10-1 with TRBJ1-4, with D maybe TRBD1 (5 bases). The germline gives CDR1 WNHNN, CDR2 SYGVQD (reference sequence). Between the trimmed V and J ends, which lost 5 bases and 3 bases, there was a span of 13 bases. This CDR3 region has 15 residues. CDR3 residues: CASSPGRLSNEKLFF. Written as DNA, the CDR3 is TGCGCCAGCAGTCCGGGACGGTTGTCTAATGAAAAACTGTTTTTT.

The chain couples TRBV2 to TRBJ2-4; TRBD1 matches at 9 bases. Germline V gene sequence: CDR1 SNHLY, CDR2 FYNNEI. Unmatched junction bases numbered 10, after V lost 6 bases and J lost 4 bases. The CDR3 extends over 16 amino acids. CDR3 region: CASRKDSGQGKNIQYF. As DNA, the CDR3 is TGTGCCAGCAGGAAAGACTCGGGACAGGGAAAAAACATTCAGTACTTC.

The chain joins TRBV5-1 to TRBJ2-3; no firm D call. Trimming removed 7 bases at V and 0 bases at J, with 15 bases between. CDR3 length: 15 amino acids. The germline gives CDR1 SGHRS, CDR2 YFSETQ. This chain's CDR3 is CASRPTPSSTDTQYF. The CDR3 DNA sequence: TGCGCCAGCCGCCCGACGCCGTCTAGCACAGATACGCAGTATTTT.

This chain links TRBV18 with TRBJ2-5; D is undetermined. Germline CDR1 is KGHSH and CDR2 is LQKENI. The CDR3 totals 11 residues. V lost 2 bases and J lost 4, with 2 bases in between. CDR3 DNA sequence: TGTGCCAGCTCACCATCAGAGACCCAGTACTTC. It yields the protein CASSPSETQYF.

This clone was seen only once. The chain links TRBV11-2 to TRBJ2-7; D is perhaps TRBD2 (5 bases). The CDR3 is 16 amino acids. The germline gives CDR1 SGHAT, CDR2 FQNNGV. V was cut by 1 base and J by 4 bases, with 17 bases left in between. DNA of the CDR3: TGTGCCAGCAGCTTAGTCGTATGGCAAGAGGGTTACGAGCAGTACTTC. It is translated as CASSLVVWQEGYEQYF.

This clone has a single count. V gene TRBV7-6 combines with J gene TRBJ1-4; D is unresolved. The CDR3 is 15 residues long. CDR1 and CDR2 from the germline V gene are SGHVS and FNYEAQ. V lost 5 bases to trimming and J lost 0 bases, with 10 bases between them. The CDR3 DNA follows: TGTGCCAGCAGCGAGAATCCCGCAACTAATGAAAAACTGTTTTTT. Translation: CASSENPATNEKLFF.

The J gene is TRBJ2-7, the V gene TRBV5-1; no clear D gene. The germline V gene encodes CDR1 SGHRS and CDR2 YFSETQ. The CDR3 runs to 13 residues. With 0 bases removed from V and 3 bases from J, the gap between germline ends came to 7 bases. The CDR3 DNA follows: TGCGCCAGCAGCTTGGCGCAGAACTACGAGCAGTACTTC. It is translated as CASSLAQNYEQYF.

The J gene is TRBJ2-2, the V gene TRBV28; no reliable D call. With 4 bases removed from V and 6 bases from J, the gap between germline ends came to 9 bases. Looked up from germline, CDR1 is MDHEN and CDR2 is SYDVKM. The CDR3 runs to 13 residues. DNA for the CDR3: TGTGCCAGCAGTTACCCCTCGGCCGGGGAGCTGTTTTTT. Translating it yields CASSYPSAGELFF. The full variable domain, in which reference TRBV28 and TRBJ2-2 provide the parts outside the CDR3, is DVKVTQSSRYLVKRTGEKVFLECVQDMDHENMFWYRQDPGLGLRLIYFSYDVKMKEKGDIPEGYSVSREKKERFSLILESASTNQTSMYLCASSYPSAGELFFGEGSRLTVL.

Here the CDR3 reads CASSQAQGGAGELFF. The DNA for the CDR3 is TGTGCCAGCAGTCAAGCACAGGGTGGCGCCGGGGAGCTGTTTTTT. This chain links TRBV9 with TRBJ2-2; D might be TRBD1 (6 bases). Trimming pared 5 bases from V and 6 bases from J, leaving 17 bases between. The CDR3 sequence is 15 residues long. Germline values: CDR1 SGDLS, CDR2 YYNGEE.

The CDR3 loop reads CASSIAQGVEQFF. The CDR3 DNA is TGTGCCAGTAGTATAGCTCAGGGGGTTGAGCAGTTCTTC. The gene calls are TRBV19 and TRBJ2-1; 7 nucleotides match TRBD1. The CDR3 has 13 residues. CDR1 is LNHDA, CDR2 SQIVND, per germline (reference sequence). V shed 1 base, J shed 9 bases, and the junction held 3 bases outside the gene matches.

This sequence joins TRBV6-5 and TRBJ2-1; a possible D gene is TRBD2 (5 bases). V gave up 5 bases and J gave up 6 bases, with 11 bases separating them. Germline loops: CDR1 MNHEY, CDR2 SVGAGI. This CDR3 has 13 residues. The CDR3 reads CASSPRTVNEQFF. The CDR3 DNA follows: TGTGCCAGCAGTCCTAGGACTGTCAATGAGCAGTTCTTC.

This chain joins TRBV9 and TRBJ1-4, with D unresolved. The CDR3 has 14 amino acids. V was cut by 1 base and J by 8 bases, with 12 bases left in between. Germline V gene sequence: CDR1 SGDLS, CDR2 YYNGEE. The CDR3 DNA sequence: TGTGCCAGCAGCGTATCAGGAGCTGCCGAAAAACTGTTTTTT. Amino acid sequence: CASSVSGAAEKLFF.

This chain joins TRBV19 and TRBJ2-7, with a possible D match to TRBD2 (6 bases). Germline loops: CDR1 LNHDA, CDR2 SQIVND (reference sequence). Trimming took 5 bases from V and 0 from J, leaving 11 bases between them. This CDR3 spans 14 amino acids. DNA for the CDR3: TGTGCCAGTAGTTATAGCGGAAGCTCCTACGAGCAGTACTTC. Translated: CASSYSGSSYEQYF.

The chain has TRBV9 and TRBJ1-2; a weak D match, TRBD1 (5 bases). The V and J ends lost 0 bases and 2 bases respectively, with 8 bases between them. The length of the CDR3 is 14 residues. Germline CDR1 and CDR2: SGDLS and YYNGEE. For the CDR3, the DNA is TGTGCCAGCAGCGTAGGAGGGGCAAACTATGGCTACACCTTC. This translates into CASSVGGANYGYTF. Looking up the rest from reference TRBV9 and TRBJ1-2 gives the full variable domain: DSGVTQTPKHLITATGQRVTLRCSPRSGDLSVYWYQQSLDQGLQFLIQYYNGEERAKGNILERFSAQQFPDLHSELNLSSLELGDSALYFCASSVGGANYGYTFGSGTRLTVV.

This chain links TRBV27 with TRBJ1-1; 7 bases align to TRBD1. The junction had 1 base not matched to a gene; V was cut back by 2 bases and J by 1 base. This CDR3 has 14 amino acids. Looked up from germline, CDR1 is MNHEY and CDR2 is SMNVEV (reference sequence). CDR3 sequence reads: CASSLRQGNTEAFF. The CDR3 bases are TGTGCCAGCAGTTTAAGACAGGGGAACACTGAAGCTTTCTTT.

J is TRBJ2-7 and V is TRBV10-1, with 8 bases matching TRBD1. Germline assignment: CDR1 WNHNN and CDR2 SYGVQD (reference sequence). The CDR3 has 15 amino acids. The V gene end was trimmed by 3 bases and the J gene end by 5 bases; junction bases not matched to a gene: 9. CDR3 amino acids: CASSDPGTGFNEQYF. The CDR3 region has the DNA TGCGCCAGCAGTGATCCCGGGACAGGCTTCAACGAGCAGTACTTC.

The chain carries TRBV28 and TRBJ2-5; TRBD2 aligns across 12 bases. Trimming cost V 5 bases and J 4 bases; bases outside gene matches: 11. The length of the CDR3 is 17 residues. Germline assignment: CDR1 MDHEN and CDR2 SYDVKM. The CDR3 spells CASSGRASGRAGETQYF. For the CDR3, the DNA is TGTGCCAGCAGTGGTCGGGCTAGCGGGAGGGCCGGAGAGACCCAGTACTTC.

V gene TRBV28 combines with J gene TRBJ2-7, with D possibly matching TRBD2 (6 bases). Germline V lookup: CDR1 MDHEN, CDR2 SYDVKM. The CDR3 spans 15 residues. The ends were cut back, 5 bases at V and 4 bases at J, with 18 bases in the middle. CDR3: CASSPRGSGAYEQYF. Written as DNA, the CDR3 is TGTGCCAGCAGTCCTCGGGGTAGCGGCGCGTACGAGCAGTACTTC.

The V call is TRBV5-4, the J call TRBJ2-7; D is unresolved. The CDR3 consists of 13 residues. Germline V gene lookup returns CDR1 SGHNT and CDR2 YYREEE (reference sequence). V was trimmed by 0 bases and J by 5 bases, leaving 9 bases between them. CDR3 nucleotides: TGTGCCAGCAGCTTGGAGGCGTACCACGAGCAGTACTTC. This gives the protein CASSLEAYHEQYF.

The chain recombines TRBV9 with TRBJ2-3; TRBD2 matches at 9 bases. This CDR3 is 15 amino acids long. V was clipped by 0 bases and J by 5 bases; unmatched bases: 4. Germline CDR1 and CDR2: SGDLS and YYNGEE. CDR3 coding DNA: TGTGCCAGCAGCGTAGTAGCGGGAGAGGGAGATACGCAGTATTTT. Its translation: CASSVVAGEGDTQYF.

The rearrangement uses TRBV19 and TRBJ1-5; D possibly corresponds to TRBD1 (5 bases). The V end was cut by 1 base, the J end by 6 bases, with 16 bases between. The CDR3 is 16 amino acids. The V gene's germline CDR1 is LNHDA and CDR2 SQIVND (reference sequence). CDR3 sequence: CASSIVGQGMIQPQHF. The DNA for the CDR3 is TGTGCCAGTAGTATAGTGGGTCAGGGAATGATTCAGCCCCAGCATTTT.

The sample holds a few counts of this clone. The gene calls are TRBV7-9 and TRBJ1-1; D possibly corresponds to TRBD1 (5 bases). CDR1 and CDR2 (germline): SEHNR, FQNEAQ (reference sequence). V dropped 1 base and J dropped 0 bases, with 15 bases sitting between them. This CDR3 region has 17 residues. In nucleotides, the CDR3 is TGTGCCAGCAGCTTAGACGGCAGGGAAACTTTGAACACTGAAGCTTTCTTT. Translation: CASSLDGRETLNTEAFF.

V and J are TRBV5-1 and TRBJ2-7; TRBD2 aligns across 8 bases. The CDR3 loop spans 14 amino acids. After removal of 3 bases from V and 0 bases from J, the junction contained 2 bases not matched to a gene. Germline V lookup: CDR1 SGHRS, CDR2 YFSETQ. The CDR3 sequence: CASSYGTSSYEQYF. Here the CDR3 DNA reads TGCGCCAGCAGCTACGGGACTAGCTCCTACGAGCAGTACTTC.

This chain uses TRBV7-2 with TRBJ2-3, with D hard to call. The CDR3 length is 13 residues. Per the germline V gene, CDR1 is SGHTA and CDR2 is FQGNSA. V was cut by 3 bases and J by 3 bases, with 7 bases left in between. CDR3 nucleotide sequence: TGTGCCAGCAGCTTGGTGCCGACAGATACGCAGTATTTT. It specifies CASSLVPTDTQYF. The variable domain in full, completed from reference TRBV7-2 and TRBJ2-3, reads GAGVSQSPSNKVTEKGKDVELRCDPISGHTALYWYRQSLGQGLEFLIYFQGNSAPDKSGLPSDRFSAERTGGSVSTLTIQRTQQEDSAVYLCASSLVPTDTQYFGPGTRLTVL.

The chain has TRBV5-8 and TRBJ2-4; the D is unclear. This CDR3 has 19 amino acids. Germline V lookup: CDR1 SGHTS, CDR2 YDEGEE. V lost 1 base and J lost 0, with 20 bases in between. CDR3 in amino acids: CASSLQERVYGPAKNIQYF. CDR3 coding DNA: TGTGCCAGCAGCTTGCAGGAAAGAGTTTACGGGCCAGCCAAAAACATTCAGTACTTC.

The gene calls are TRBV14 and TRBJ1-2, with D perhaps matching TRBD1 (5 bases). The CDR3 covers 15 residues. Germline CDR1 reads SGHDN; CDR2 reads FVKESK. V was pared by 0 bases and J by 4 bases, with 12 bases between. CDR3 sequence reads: CASSQEGRTFYGYTF. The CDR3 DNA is TGTGCCAGCAGCCAAGAGGGGCGTACTTTCTATGGCTACACCTTC.

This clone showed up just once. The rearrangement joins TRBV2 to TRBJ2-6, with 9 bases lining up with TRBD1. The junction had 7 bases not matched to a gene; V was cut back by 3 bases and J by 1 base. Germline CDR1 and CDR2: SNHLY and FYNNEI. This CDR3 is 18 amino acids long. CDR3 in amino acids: CASSDFWTGVSGANVLTF. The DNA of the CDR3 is TGTGCCAGCAGTGATTTCTGGACAGGGGTGTCTGGGGCCAACGTCCTGACTTTC.

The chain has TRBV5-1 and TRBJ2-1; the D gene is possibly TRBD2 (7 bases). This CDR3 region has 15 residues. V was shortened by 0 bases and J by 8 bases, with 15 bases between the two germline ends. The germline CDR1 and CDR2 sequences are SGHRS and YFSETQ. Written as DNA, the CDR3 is TGCGCCAGCAGCTTGGTGCTAGCGGAGGGGGATGAGCAGTTCTTC. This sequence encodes CASSLVLAEGDEQFF.

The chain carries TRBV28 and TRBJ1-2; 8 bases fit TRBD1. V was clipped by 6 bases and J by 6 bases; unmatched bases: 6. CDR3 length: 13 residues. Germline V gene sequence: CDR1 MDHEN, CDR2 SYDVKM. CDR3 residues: CASSSSGGDGYTF. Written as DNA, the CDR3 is TGTGCCAGCAGCTCCTCAGGGGGCGATGGCTACACCTTC.

The CDR3 reads CASSFTSGTGLLGNTEAFF. The CDR3, as DNA: TGTGCCAGCAGCTTTACTTCCGGGACAGGGCTACTAGGGAACACTGAAGCTTTCTTT. V is TRBV7-9 and J is TRBJ1-1, with 9 positions matching TRBD1. Germline trimming cut 3 bases from V and 1 base from J; bases unmatched to any gene: 15. Germline CDR1 is SEHNR and CDR2 is FQNEAQ (reference sequence). The CDR3 spans 19 residues.

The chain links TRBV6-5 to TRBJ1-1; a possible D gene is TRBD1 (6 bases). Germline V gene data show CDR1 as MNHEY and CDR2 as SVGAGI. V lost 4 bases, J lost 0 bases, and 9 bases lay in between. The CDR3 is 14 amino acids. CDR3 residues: CASSSYRVNTEAFF. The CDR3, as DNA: TGTGCCAGCAGTTCGTACAGGGTGAACACTGAAGCTTTCTTT.

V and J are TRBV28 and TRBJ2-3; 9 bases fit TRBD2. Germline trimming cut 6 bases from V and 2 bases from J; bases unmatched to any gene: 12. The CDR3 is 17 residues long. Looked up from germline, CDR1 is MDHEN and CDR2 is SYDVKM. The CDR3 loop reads CASSFIAGDLNTDTQYF. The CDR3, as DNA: TGTGCCAGCAGCTTCATAGCGGGAGACCTCAACACAGATACGCAGTATTTT.